Given below is one T cell receptor beta chain in context. Germline CDR1 and CDR2: MNHEY and SVGAGI. This CDR3 is built from 13 residues. V was cut by 9 bases and J by 0 bases, with 11 bases left in between. This specimen belongs to a study of blood T cell repertoires in COVID-19. As for the study in general: Both acute and convalescent COVID-19 samples were obtained from the United States, Italy and Spain. Sources were T cells, B-cell-depleted T cells, or PBMCs; the material itself was cDNA or gDNA.

Authors' analysis steps: Amplifying reference gene primers gave estimates of nucleated cell counts. Some clones are missing from TCRdb's copy, which holds only in-frame ones; the method was immunoSEQ multiplex PCR. The DNA gave D and trimming, while V, J and clone size come from that table. This sample carries about 400,000 clones, 75% to 90% of them seen once, and the ten largest clones take more than 1.4%. J is TRBJ1-1 and V is TRBV6-5; D perhaps matches TRBD1 (6 bases). The source of this sequence is a young woman with active or convalescent COVID-19. Sequenced material: peripheral blood. In nucleotides, the CDR3 is TGTGCCAGTAGAGACAGGATGAACACTGAAGCTTTCTTT. Translated, it gives CASRDRMNTEAFF.